This passage covers 9 T cell receptor beta chains from one sample sequenced in a study of memory CD4+ T cells and cytomegalovirus serostatus. Single viable CD3+CD4+CD8-CD45RO+ cells were sorted as the memory CD4+ T cells. TCRdb keeps only in-frame clones here, not all; method: immunoSEQ multiplex PCR. This table has about 48,000 clones, 78% appearing once. Sequenced input: memory CD4+ T cells from blood. These receptors were taken from an adult in good health and CMV-seronegative.

V gene TRBV5-1 combines with J gene TRBJ1-1; D might be TRBD1 (5 bases). V was shortened by 0 bases and J by 1 base, with 13 bases between the two germline ends. This CDR3 contains 16 residues. Germline V lookup: CDR1 SGHRS, CDR2 YFSETQ. CDR3 DNA: TGCGCCAGCAGCTTGGCCGGCGGACAACGGAACACTGAAGCTTTCTTT. Its protein product is CASSLAGGQRNTEAFF. Combining the CDR3 with reference TRBV5-1 and TRBJ1-1 gives the whole variable domain KAGVTQTPRYLIKTRGQQVTLSCSPISGHRSVSWYQQTPGQGLQFLFEYFSETQRNKGNFPGRFSGRQFSNSRSEMNVSTLELGDSALYLCASSLAGGQRNTEAFFGQGTRLTVV.

Only one count was recorded for this clone. The J gene is TRBJ1-2, the V gene TRBV5-5; 8 bases agree with TRBD1. Looked up from germline, CDR1 is SGHKS and CDR2 is YYEKEE (reference sequence). V was clipped by 2 bases and J by 4 bases; unmatched bases: 10. The CDR3 is 16 residues long. CDR3 DNA: TGTGCCAGCAGCTTATCCCAGACGGGACAGGTCTATGGCTACACCTTC. Protein: CASSLSQTGQVYGYTF.

The chain joins TRBV18 to TRBJ2-7; D might be TRBD1 (5 bases). The CDR3 totals 14 residues. Trimming stripped 2 bases from V and 0 bases from J, with 8 bases between. In germline, CDR1 is KGHSH, CDR2 LQKENI. CDR3 nucleotide sequence: TGTGCCAGCTCACCAACAGGAAACTCCTACGAGCAGTACTTC. Encoded protein: CASSPTGNSYEQYF.

J is TRBJ2-1 and V is TRBV5-1; TRBD1 might be the D (5 bases). V was clipped by 0 bases and J by 8 bases, with 18 bases between them. Per the germline V gene, CDR1 is SGHRS and CDR2 is YFSETQ. CDR3 length: 16 amino acids. As DNA, the CDR3 is TGCGCCAGCAGCTTGGAGGGGAACCCCAGGTCCGATGAGCAGTTCTTC. Translating gives CASSLEGNPRSDEQFF.

This chain connects TRBV2 to TRBJ2-6; D possibly matches TRBD1 or TRBD2 (6 bases each). This CDR3 has 15 amino acids. Trimming cost V 4 bases and J 4 bases, with 11 bases left between them. CDR1 SNHLY and CDR2 FYNNEI come from the germline V gene. CDR3 region: CASSVGGTGANVLTF. CDR3 DNA sequence: TGTGCCAGCAGTGTAGGGGGGACCGGGGCCAACGTCCTGACTTTC.

The chain carries TRBV2 and TRBJ2-7, with D possibly being TRBD1 (5 bases). The CDR3 has 15 residues. Germline lookup yields CDR1 SNHLY and CDR2 FYNNEI. V lost 4 bases, J lost 5 bases, and 18 bases lay in between. CDR3 region: CASSAQRGLTDEQYF. The CDR3 bases are TGTGCCAGCAGTGCCCAAAGGGGTTTAACCGACGAGCAGTACTTC.

The chain joins TRBV15 to TRBJ2-3, with a possible D match to TRBD1 (6 bases). CDR1 LNHNV and CDR2 YYDKDF come from the germline V gene (reference sequence). The CDR3 contains 14 residues. The ends were cut back, 9 bases at V and 2 bases at J, with 15 bases in the middle. The CDR3, as DNA: TGTGCCACGAGAACCGACAGGTACACAGATACGCAGTATTTT. Its protein product is CATRTDRYTDTQYF.

By sample fraction, this clone is medium-sized. The chain couples TRBV5-1 to TRBJ2-4; 9 bases are shared with TRBD2. With V trimmed by 0 bases and J by 5 bases, 3 bases remained unmatched. In germline, CDR1 is SGHRS, CDR2 YFSETQ. CDR3 length equals 15 residues. The CDR3 loop reads CASSLGASGENIQYF. The DNA of the CDR3 is TGCGCCAGCAGCTTGGGGGCTAGCGGGGAAAACATTCAGTACTTC.

The gene calls are TRBV25-1 and TRBJ2-3; 13 bases are a match to TRBD2. This CDR3 region has 17 residues. From germline, CDR1 is MGHDK and CDR2 SYGVNS. J was trimmed by 1 base and V by 4 bases; bases with no gene match: 5. The CDR3 here is CASSGTGLAGGTDTQYF. In DNA form, the CDR3 reads TGTGCCAGCAGTGGGACAGGACTAGCGGGGGGCACAGATACGCAGTATTTT.